One sample yielded the 15 T cell receptor beta chains listed below, sequenced in a study of CD8 T cells in ankylosing spondylitis. TCRdb re-analysed the 5' RACE reads in MiXCR, keeping a single row per CDR3 protein. The sample lists approximately 220,000 distinct CDR3 sequences, 25% to 30% occurring once. Sequencing was performed on blood, either unsorted or a sorted T cell fraction (not recorded which). Every receptor here comes from a male donor with ankylosing spondylitis or in good health (not recorded which).

This clonotype was counted at least ten times. The rearrangement joins TRBV27 to TRBJ1-2, with 10 bases aligning to TRBD1. The J segment lost 8 bases and the V segment lost 6 bases, leaving 9 bases of the junction unmatched. Germline V gene sequence: CDR1 MNHEY, CDR2 SMNVEV (reference sequence). This CDR3 has 14 residues. CDR3 sequence reads: CASSPGTGVGGYTF. The CDR3 DNA reads as TGTGCCAGCAGCCCCGGGACAGGGGTGGGAGGCTACACCTTC.

The chain employs TRBV6-5 and TRBJ1-3, with a weak D call TRBD1 (6 bases). CDR3 length: 15 amino acids. V lost 0 bases, J lost 7 bases, and 13 bases lay in between. In germline, CDR1 is MNHEY, CDR2 SVGAGI. The CDR3 sequence is CASSYSGRGSNTIYF. As DNA, the CDR3 is TGTGCCAGCAGTTACTCGGGCAGGGGATCCAACACCATATATTTT.

This clonotype came up a few times. The gene calls are TRBV29-1 and TRBJ2-1; the D call may be TRBD1 or TRBD2 (5 bases each). Germline CDR1 is SQVTM and CDR2 is ANQGSEA. CDR3 length equals 11 residues. The V gene lost 7 bases and the J gene lost 8 bases, with 12 bases spanning the gap. The CDR3 spells CSADKDYEQFF. The CDR3 DNA reads as TGCAGCGCGGACAAGGACTATGAGCAGTTCTTC.

This clonotype was seen ten or more times. The chain recombines TRBV12-3 or TRBV12-4 with TRBJ1-4; D may be TRBD1 (5 bases). Trimming left V 4 bases short and J 4 bases short, with 13 bases between. This CDR3 has 15 amino acids. CDR3 in DNA: TGTGCCAGCAGTTCGGGGGGGAGGATTAATGAAAAACTGTTTTTT. Its protein product is CASSSGGRINEKLFF.

The sample holds many counts of this clonotype. The chain recombines TRBV12-3 or TRBV12-4 with TRBJ1-2, with unresolved D. The length of the CDR3 is 14 residues. Trimming removed 3 bases from V and 7 bases from J, with 15 bases in between. The CDR3 protein is CASSLRLDNAGYTF. CDR3 DNA sequence: TGTGCCAGCAGTTTGAGGCTAGACAACGCTGGCTACACCTTC.

Many counts were recorded for this clonotype. The chain recombines TRBV29-1 with TRBJ2-5; D gene unclear. Germline-derived CDR1 and CDR2 are SQVTM and ANQGSEA. The CDR3 is 13 amino acids. Trimming stripped 0 bases from V and 4 bases from J, with 9 bases between. CDR3: CSVEDTPRETQYF. The DNA of the CDR3 is TGCAGCGTTGAAGATACCCCCAGAGAGACCCAGTACTTC.

This clonotype was seen many times. The chain uses TRBV7-2 and TRBJ2-3; D call uncertain. The V gene lost 5 bases and the J gene lost 2 bases, with 8 bases spanning the gap. The germline gives CDR1 SGHTA, CDR2 FQGNSA. The CDR3 is 13 residues long. CDR3 amino acids: CASSTKHTDTQYF. CDR3 coding DNA: TGTGCCAGCAGCACCAAACACACAGATACGCAGTATTTT.

This chain links TRBV4-2 with TRBJ2-7; tentatively, D is TRBD1 (6 bases). This CDR3 contains 16 residues. CDR1 is LGHNA, CDR2 YNFKEQ, per germline. The germline V and J ends were trimmed by 1 base and 2 bases, with 15 bases remaining between them. CDR3 loop: CASSQVLMGHPYEQYF. The CDR3 coding sequence is TGTGCCAGCAGCCAAGTTTTAATGGGACATCCCTACGAGCAGTACTTC.

J is TRBJ2-5 and V is TRBV5-1, with 8 bases lining up with TRBD2. V dropped 6 bases and J dropped 4; count of bases not matched to a gene: 14. Germline values: CDR1 SGHRS, CDR2 YFSETQ. The CDR3 is 16 amino acids. CDR3 in amino acids: CASKTLRAAGVETQYF. The CDR3 nucleotides are TGCGCCAGCAAAACCCTCAGGGCAGCGGGAGTAGAGACCCAGTACTTC.

This clonotype has at least ten counts. This rearrangement joins TRBV12-3 or TRBV12-4 to TRBJ1-4, with D perhaps TRBD1 (6 bases). The V end lost 6 bases, the J end lost 8 bases, and 13 bases lay between the germline ends. The CDR3 has 13 residues. The CDR3: CASRVGAEEKLFF. As DNA, the CDR3 is TGTGCCAGCAGGGTGGGGGCGGAAGAAAAACTGTTTTTT.

This clonotype was counted only a few times. This chain joins TRBV20-1 and TRBJ2-7; 10 bases line up with TRBD2. The ends lost 6 bases at V and 4 bases at J; junction bases unmatched: 12. CDR1 and CDR2 (germline): DFQATT, SNEGSKA (reference sequence). The CDR3 is made up of 15 amino acids. Here the CDR3 reads CSALRLAGATYEQYF. Here the CDR3 DNA reads TGCAGTGCCCTGAGACTAGCGGGCGCCACTTACGAGCAGTACTTC.

This clonotype appeared many times. This sequence joins TRBV5-5 and TRBJ1-1; TRBD1 might be the D (5 bases). Germline CDR1 is SGHKS and CDR2 is YYEKEE (reference sequence). The CDR3 runs 17 residues. Trimming took 4 bases from V and 1 from J, leaving 20 bases between them. In DNA, the CDR3 is TGTGCCAGCAGCCAGACACAACTGAGACAGAGGAACACTGAAGCTTTCTTT. This translates into CASSQTQLRQRNTEAFF.

The chain employs TRBV10-1 and TRBJ2-1; D is uncertain. CDR1 and CDR2 (germline): WNHNN, SYGVQD (reference sequence). Deletions cut 0 bases from V and 7 bases from J, with 7 bases between. The CDR3 is made up of 13 amino acids. The CDR3 coding sequence is TGCGCCAGCAGTGAGTCGGTTAGGAATGAGCAGTTCTTC. Amino acid sequence: CASSESVRNEQFF.

The gene calls are TRBV20-1 and TRBJ2-7; the match to TRBD2 covers 9 bases. The V and J ends lost 6 bases and 7 bases, in that order; junction bases with no gene match: 10. This CDR3 is 13 amino acids long. Germline V gives CDR1 DFQATT, CDR2 SNEGSKA (reference sequence). As DNA, the CDR3 is TGCAGTGCCCCCCCGGGCGGGAGGGATGAGCAGTACTTC. This sequence encodes CSAPPGGRDEQYF.

The V gene is TRBV20-1, the J gene TRBJ2-7; tentative D call: TRBD1 (5 bases). CDR1 is DFQATT and CDR2 is SNEGSKA in the germline V gene (reference sequence). V was trimmed by 5 bases and J by 2 bases, leaving 16 bases between them. The CDR3 sequence is 14 residues long. DNA for the CDR3: TGCAGTGCTCTCGACAGCGCCTCTGCCTACGAGCAGTACTTC. It encodes CSALDSASAYEQYF.